Shown below are 30 T cell receptor beta chains from a single sample sequenced in a study of T cell clonotyping in hematopoietic cell transplantation. This sample's time point: recipient sample about 28 days before transplant, after cytoreduction. Sequencing used immunoSEQ multiplex PCR; TCRdb keeps in-frame clones, though not all of them. Of tens of thousands of clones in the sample, around 96% were seen once. The input for sequencing was peripheral blood mononuclear cells, taken before stem cell transplant. All receptors come from a woman between 50 and 59 years old with acute myeloid leukemia. Some clones in this sample may be carry-over from other donors' samples.

This clone was seen a few times. The chain employs TRBV30 and TRBJ1-4, with TRBD1 as a possible D gene (5 bases). V lost 4 bases, J lost 6 bases, and 21 bases lay in between. Looked up from germline, CDR1 is GTSNPN and CDR2 is SVGIG (reference sequence). The CDR3 totals 16 residues. CDR3 sequence reads: CAWTSFRGGRDEKLFF. The CDR3 nucleotides read TGTGCCTGGACCTCCTTCCGGGGGGGAAGGGATGAAAAACTGTTTTTT.

The genes are TRBV11-2 and TRBJ1-2; no clear D gene. CDR3 length: 15 residues. The V gene's germline CDR1 is SGHAT and CDR2 FQNNGV. Between the trimmed V and J ends, which lost 6 bases and 3 bases, there was a span of 17 bases. In DNA form, the CDR3 reads TGTGCCAGCAGTACCAGCATAACGACGGACTATGGCTACACCTTC. Encoded protein: CASSTSITTDYGYTF.

The chain uses TRBV20-1 and TRBJ2-7; D is undetermined. The length of the CDR3 is 11 residues. Germline V gene lookup returns CDR1 DFQATT and CDR2 SNEGSKA (reference sequence). V was cut by 6 bases and J by 2 bases, with 8 bases left in between. The CDR3 DNA follows: TGCAGTGCAGGTAGTACCTACGAGCAGTACTTC. Amino acid sequence: CSAGSTYEQYF.

This sequence joins TRBV11-2 and TRBJ2-5, with unresolved D. With 2 bases removed from V and 5 bases from J, the gap between germline ends came to 12 bases. Per the germline V gene, CDR1 is SGHAT and CDR2 is FQNNGV. This CDR3 is 14 amino acids long. CDR3 sequence: CASSLTASWETQYF. DNA of the CDR3: TGTGCCAGCAGCTTAACGGCCTCATGGGAGACCCAGTACTTC.

The chain links TRBV2 to TRBJ1-1, with D maybe TRBD1 (5 bases). Trimming left V 7 bases short and J 0 bases short, with 12 bases between. The CDR3 sequence is 14 residues long. CDR1 is SNHLY, CDR2 FYNNEI, per germline. The CDR3 DNA reads TGTGCCAGCATATACAGGAAGATGAACACTGAAGCTTTCTTT. Its protein is CASIYRKMNTEAFF.

This clone was found once. The genes are TRBV19 and TRBJ1-2, with D uncertain. The CDR3 extends over 12 amino acids. Trimming shortened V by 3 bases and J by 3 bases, and 5 bases separated the two germline ends. Germline CDR1 is LNHDA and CDR2 is SQIVND (reference sequence). The CDR3: CASSISDYGYTF. DNA of the CDR3: TGTGCCAGTAGTATCTCCGACTATGGCTACACCTTC.

This sequence joins TRBV25-1 and TRBJ2-7; D is ambiguous. Trimming removed 0 bases from V and 6 bases from J, with 0 bases in between. This CDR3 has 10 amino acids. CDR1 and CDR2 from the germline V gene are MGHDK and SYGVNS. CDR3 residues: CASSEYEQYF. CDR3 nucleotides: TGTGCCAGCAGTGAATACGAGCAGTACTTC.

This clone is a singleton in its sample. The chain links TRBV29-1 to TRBJ1-2; 7 nucleotides match TRBD1. This CDR3 has 11 amino acids. Trimming removed 6 bases from V and 7 bases from J; junction bases left unmatched: 5. Germline V gene lookup returns CDR1 SQVTM and CDR2 ANQGSEA. The CDR3, as DNA: TGCAGCGTCGACAGGGAGGGTGGCTACACCTTC. It specifies CSVDREGGYTF. The whole variable domain, remainder taken from reference TRBV29-1 and TRBJ1-2, is SAVISQKPSRDICQRGTSLTIQCQVDSQVTMMFWYRQQPGQSLTLIATANQGSEATYESGFVIDKFPISRPNLTFSTLTVSNMSPEDSSIYLCSVDREGGYTFGSGTRLTVV.

The chain carries TRBV2 and TRBJ2-6; possibly TRBD2 for D (6 bases). Trimming cost V 3 bases and J 2 bases, with 8 bases left between them. Germline V gene data show CDR1 as SNHLY and CDR2 as FYNNEI. This CDR3 comprises 15 residues. CDR3: CASSDSSAGANVLTF. CDR3 coding DNA: TGTGCCAGCAGTGACTCTAGCGCTGGGGCCAACGTCCTGACTTTC.

The CDR3 loop reads CASTSSGRATDTQYF. The DNA for the CDR3 is TGTGCCAGCACCTCTAGCGGGAGGGCCACAGATACGCAGTATTTT. The chain carries TRBV6-5 and TRBJ2-3, with TRBD2 identical over 12 bases. This CDR3 is built from 15 residues. Germline V gene lookup returns CDR1 MNHEY and CDR2 SVGAGI. The V and J ends lost 7 bases and 2 bases, in that order; junction bases with no gene match: 4.

The V gene is TRBV30, the J gene TRBJ1-5; D unresolved. The V and J ends lost 7 bases and 1 base respectively, with 14 bases between them. Germline CDR1 GTSNPN, CDR2 SVGIG (reference sequence). The CDR3 is 14 residues long. CDR3 in amino acids: CAYQNERSNQPQHF. Here the CDR3 DNA reads TGTGCCTACCAGAACGAGAGAAGCAATCAGCCCCAGCATTTT.

CDR3 region: CASSPTGLREAFF. The CDR3 nucleotides are TGCGCCAGCAGCCCGACAGGGTTGCGTGAAGCTTTCTTT. This chain connects TRBV4-1 to TRBJ1-1, with 7 bases aligning to TRBD1. The CDR3 length is 13 residues. Germline-derived CDR1 and CDR2 are MGHRA and YSYEKL. The V and J ends lost 4 bases and 7 bases, in that order; junction bases with no gene match: 6.

V is TRBV5-1 and J is TRBJ2-2; TRBD1 matches 7 bases. Germline V gene lookup returns CDR1 SGHRS and CDR2 YFSETQ. Trimming cost V 2 bases and J 3 bases; bases outside gene matches: 4. CDR3 length equals 15 residues. Here the CDR3 reads CASSLRGPYTGELFF. Here the CDR3 DNA reads TGCGCCAGCAGCTTAAGGGGGCCCTACACCGGGGAGCTGTTTTTT.

This chain joins TRBV25-1 and TRBJ1-2; D is undetermined. Trimming left V 2 bases short and J 4 bases short, with 5 bases between. The CDR3 runs to 12 residues. CDR1 is MGHDK and CDR2 is SYGVNS in the germline V gene. The CDR3 protein is CASSEPIYGYTF. Written as DNA, the CDR3 is TGTGCCAGCAGTGAACCCATCTATGGCTACACCTTC.

The chain couples TRBV11-2 to TRBJ1-2; no firm D call. Germline V lookup: CDR1 SGHAT, CDR2 FQNNGV. V lost 2 bases to trimming and J lost 7 bases, with 8 bases between them. The CDR3 has 12 residues. For the CDR3, the DNA is TGTGCCAGCAGCTTAACACAGCCTGGCTACACCTTC. This translates into CASSLTQPGYTF.

The chain links TRBV30 to TRBJ1-5; a possible D gene is TRBD1 (6 bases). The V and J ends lost 2 bases and 2 bases respectively, with 10 bases between them. CDR1 and CDR2 from the germline V gene are GTSNPN and SVGIG (reference sequence). There are 14 residues in the CDR3. CDR3 coding DNA: TGTGCCTGGAGTCGAGAGGGGGGCAATCAGCCCCAGCATTTT. The encoded protein is CAWSREGGNQPQHF.

V is TRBV11-3 and J is TRBJ2-7; D gene unclear. The CDR3 runs to 13 residues. The germline V and J ends were trimmed by 8 bases and 3 bases, with 14 bases remaining between them. CDR1 and CDR2 from the germline V gene are SGHNT and YENEEA. The CDR3 region has the DNA TGTGCCAGCGGAAAGGGTCCCTACTACGAGCAGTACTTC. Amino acids: CASGKGPYYEQYF.

The chain carries TRBV20-1 and TRBJ1-2; D is undetermined. Germline CDR1 reads DFQATT; CDR2 reads SNEGSKA (reference sequence). The CDR3 is 10 amino acids. Trimming shortened V by 4 bases and J by 5 bases, and 5 bases separated the two germline ends. The CDR3 sequence is CSAKWYGYTF. CDR3 DNA: TGCAGTGCTAAATGGTATGGCTACACCTTC.

The J gene is TRBJ1-1, the V gene TRBV7-9, with D possibly being TRBD1 (6 bases). Trimming stripped 1 base from V and 0 bases from J, with 15 bases between. Looked up from germline, CDR1 is SEHNR and CDR2 is FQNEAQ (reference sequence). This CDR3 region has 17 residues. This CDR3 is CASSLGQGTHMNTEAFF. DNA of the CDR3: TGTGCCAGCAGCTTAGGCCAGGGGACTCACATGAACACTGAAGCTTTCTTT. The entire variable domain, with the rest obtained from reference TRBV7-9 and TRBJ1-1, is as follows: DTGVSQNPRHKITKRGQNVTFRCDPISEHNRLYWYRQTLGQGPEFLTYFQNEAQLEKSRLLSDRFSAERPKGSFSTLEIQRTEQGDSAMYLCASSLGQGTHMNTEAFFGQGTRLTVV.

This rearrangement joins TRBV6-5 to TRBJ2-3; 8 bases are a match to TRBD1. Germline lookup yields CDR1 MNHEY and CDR2 SVGAGI. This CDR3 region has 15 residues. V dropped 6 bases and J dropped 5; count of bases not matched to a gene: 10. CDR3 DNA sequence: TGTGCCAGCAGACGAACAGGGGGTAGTGGAGATACGCAGTATTTT. This codes for CASRRTGGSGDTQYF.

The V and J genes are TRBV6-1 and TRBJ2-3; D not certain. Per germline, CDR1 MNHNS and CDR2 SASEGT. The CDR3 sequence is 16 residues long. V lost 4 bases and J lost 0, with 14 bases in between. The CDR3: CASSVQPNPSTDTQYF. As DNA, the CDR3 is TGTGCCAGCAGTGTTCAGCCCAACCCTAGCACAGATACGCAGTATTTT.

V is TRBV5-1 and J is TRBJ1-5, with D perhaps TRBD1 (5 bases). The CDR3 length is 15 residues. Germline values: CDR1 SGHRS, CDR2 YFSETQ. The germline V and J ends were trimmed by 0 bases and 4 bases, with 11 bases remaining between them. As DNA, the CDR3 is TGCGCCAGCAGCTTGGTCGGGGGGGTTAATCAGCCCCAGCATTTT. This codes for CASSLVGGVNQPQHF. The whole variable domain, remainder taken from reference TRBV5-1 and TRBJ1-5, is KAGVTQTPRYLIKTRGQQVTLSCSPISGHRSVSWYQQTPGQGLQFLFEYFSETQRNKGNFPGRFSGRQFSNSRSEMNVSTLELGDSALYLCASSLVGGVNQPQHFGDGTRLSIL.

The CDR3 protein is CASTRGVGNSPLHF. CDR3 bases: TGTGCCAGCACCAGGGGGGTCGGCAATTCACCCCTCCACTTT. V and J are TRBV6-5 and TRBJ1-6; 7 bases agree with TRBD1. CDR3 length: 14 residues. Looked up from germline, CDR1 is MNHEY and CDR2 is SVGAGI. V was clipped by 7 bases and J by 7 bases; unmatched bases: 7.

This clone was counted a single time. J is TRBJ2-7 and V is TRBV7-9; D not certain. CDR1 SEHNR and CDR2 FQNEAQ come from the germline V gene (reference sequence). V was pared by 2 bases and J by 2 bases, with 10 bases between. The CDR3 sequence is 14 residues long. CDR3 region: CASSLWTAAYEQYF. CDR3 in DNA: TGTGCCAGCAGCTTATGGACGGCGGCCTACGAGCAGTACTTC. The entire variable domain, with the rest obtained from reference TRBV7-9 and TRBJ2-7, is as follows: DTGVSQNPRHKITKRGQNVTFRCDPISEHNRLYWYRQTLGQGPEFLTYFQNEAQLEKSRLLSDRFSAERPKGSFSTLEIQRTEQGDSAMYLCASSLWTAAYEQYFGPGTRLTVT.

The gene calls are TRBV19 and TRBJ1-1; the D is unclear. V dropped 1 base and J dropped 7 bases, with 4 bases sitting between them. Germline loops: CDR1 LNHDA, CDR2 SQIVND (reference sequence). The CDR3 sequence is 11 residues long. The CDR3: CASSIVGEAFF. DNA for the CDR3: TGTGCCAGTAGTATAGTCGGTGAAGCTTTCTTT.

The V gene is TRBV27, the J gene TRBJ2-7; perhaps TRBD2 as D (6 bases). CDR3 size: 14 residues. In germline, CDR1 is MNHEY, CDR2 SMNVEV (reference sequence). The V end lost 3 bases, the J end lost 6 bases, and 15 bases lay between the germline ends. The CDR3 bases are TGTGCCAGCAGTTTTCTTTTGGAGGGCAGCGAGCAGTACTTC. This codes for CASSFLLEGSEQYF.

Concerning this clone itself: The junction shows a germline mismatch at one end, possibly a read error. This chain links TRBV4-1 with TRBJ1-3; D is unclear. The CDR3 runs to 12 residues. Germline values: CDR1 MGHRA, CDR2 YSYEKL. CDR3 nucleotide sequence: TGCGCCAGCAGCCAAGATGGATACACCATATATTTT. Its protein is CASSQDGYTIYF.

Here the CDR3 DNA reads TGTGCCATCAGGGAAGGGAGCTCCTACGAGCAGTACTTC. Protein sequence: CAIREGSSYEQYF. The chain has TRBV10-3 and TRBJ2-7, with D possibly being TRBD2 (5 bases). CDR1 and CDR2 from the germline V gene are ENHRY and SYGVKD. The CDR3 loop spans 13 amino acids. V lost 6 bases and J lost 0, with 9 bases in between.

The J gene is TRBJ2-5, the V gene TRBV7-2; 9 bases are a match to TRBD2. The CDR3 runs to 15 residues. CDR1 and CDR2 from the germline V gene are SGHTA and FQGNSA. V lost 7 bases and J lost 5; bases outside the gene matches: 11. DNA of the CDR3: TGTGCCAGCACCGTAGCGGGAGATCCTTGGGAGACCCAGTACTTC. Translated: CASTVAGDPWETQYF.

This clone turned up a few times. This sequence joins TRBV6-1 and TRBJ1-6, with D maybe TRBD1 (6 bases). V lost 1 base, J lost 7 bases, and 8 bases lay in between. This CDR3 spans 14 amino acids. CDR1 is MNHNS and CDR2 is SASEGT in the germline V gene. In nucleotides, the CDR3 is TGTGCCAGCAGTGAAGAGGGGGAAAATTCACCCCTCCACTTT. Its protein is CASSEEGENSPLHF.